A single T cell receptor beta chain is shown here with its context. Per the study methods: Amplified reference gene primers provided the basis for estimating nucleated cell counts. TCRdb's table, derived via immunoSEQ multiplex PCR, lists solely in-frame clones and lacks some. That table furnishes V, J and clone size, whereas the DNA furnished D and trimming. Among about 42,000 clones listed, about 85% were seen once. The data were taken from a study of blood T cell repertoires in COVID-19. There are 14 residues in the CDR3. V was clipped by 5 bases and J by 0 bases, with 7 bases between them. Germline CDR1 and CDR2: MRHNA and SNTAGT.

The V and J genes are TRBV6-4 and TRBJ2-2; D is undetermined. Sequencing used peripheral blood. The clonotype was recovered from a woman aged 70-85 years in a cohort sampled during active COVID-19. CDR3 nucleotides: TGTGCCAGCAGTACGGAGACGAACACCGGGGAGCTGTTTTTT. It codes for CASSTETNTGELFF.